This T cell receptor (beta chain) was identified during a study of Graves' ophthalmopathy and Graves' hyperthyroidism (dated by TCRdb to 2016 to 2019). General notes on the study: Peripheral blood was collected at initial diagnosis, prior to any treatment. Following sample collection, hyperthyroidism patients were given methimazole at a starting dose of 30 mg daily, and ophthalmopathy patients were given high-dose intravenous methylprednisolone. To explore V-J signatures distinguishing ophthalmopathy from hyperthyroidism, a discovery set of roughly 100 patients (about 44 ophthalmopathy, 55 to 60 stable hyperthyroidism) was enrolled. In total, around 130 blood samples were TCR-sequenced: approximately 40 ophthalmopathy, about 75 hyperthyroidism and some 17 hyperthyroidism-to-ophthalmopathy patients. In a handful of hyperthyroidism patients, the T-cell repertoire of thyroid tissue was compared with the T-cell repertoire of blood. For independent validation, a separate cohort was made up of 18 to 20 hyperthyroidism patients plus 17 patients who later progressed from hyperthyroidism to ophthalmopathy. To tell Graves' ophthalmopathy apart from Graves' hyperthyroidism, and to predict which patients would progress to ophthalmopathy, the study relied on TCR beta repertoire signatures. Paper-wide results and their limitations: Most expanded thyroid clonotypes with frequency above 0.001 were also detected in blood, suggesting blood repertoires may reflect the thyroid immune response. In validation, the model predicted ophthalmopathy progression with 70.59% sensitivity and approximately 75% specificity; roughly eleven predicted patients were CT-confirmed with GO in a median of approximately six months. No statistical method was used to set the sample size in advance, and the investigators knew which group each participant was assigned to. The 13-signature model separated ophthalmopathy from stable hyperthyroidism with around 90% sensitivity and approximately 81% specificity in cross-validation, and 80%/75% in the test set.

For repertoire sequencing, the TCR beta CDR3 regions were amplified from RNA transcripts. A first-round RT-PCR used HTBI primers with the Qiagen OneStep RT-PCR kit, followed by a second-round multiplex PCR, size selection and purification. Sequencing of the libraries was carried out on an Illumina HiSeq2000 in paired-end mode with 100 bp reads. Under the source paper's analysis protocol: SOAPnuke was used to process the reads, removing any read that contained adapters or uncalled bases, had a mean Phred below 15, or lacked an exact match to the constant primer or identifier. COPE v1.2.5 was used to merge the high-quality paired reads. Clonotypes were defined as unique nucleotide sequences and were aligned to IMGT TRB V, D and J references using MiTCR v1.1. The analysis was limited to V-J combinations with a frequency above 0.0001, which together covered just over 98% of the repertoires. For each V-J combination, a TCR clonal expansion and chaos score was defined as the ratio of F50 clonal expansion to chaos observed in the TCRdist matrix. Features were reduced by Welch's t-statistics and random forest to 10 to 15 V-J combinations, which fed a naive Bayes classifier. The Morisita-Horn index was used to measure how similar the thyroid and blood repertoires were. Starting from the raw public reads, TCRdb applied fastp trimming at Q25, assembled clones with MiXCR and retained in-frame beta chains. Here each entry gathers all rows of one CDR3 protein and keeps the most common genes and DNA. None of the V and J calls come from the authors' own analysis; TCRdb made them. For this sample there are 300,000 to 400,000 distinct CDR3 sequences; around a sixth appear just once. The ten largest clones represent about 12% of the sample.

Patients with ophthalmopathy had moderately to severely active disease, with a Clinical Activity Score of 3 or more, a NOSPECS grade of 4 or more, and a disease duration of less than 3 months. Anyone with other autoimmune diseases, uncontrolled infections, pregnancy or lactation was excluded from the study. Clinical symptoms, serum thyroxine, TRAb, thyroid ultrasound and orbital computed tomography formed the basis of the diagnosis. Ficoll-Paque density gradient centrifugation was used to isolate PBMCs from about 9 ml of fresh peripheral blood. Total RNA was extracted with Trizol reagent and quality-checked on an Agilent 2100 Bioanalyzer. Counted from cysteine to phenylalanine, this CDR3 has 14 amino acids. Only the CDR3 DNA stays, 42 bases, in frame from base 1. The germline V gene encodes CDR1 SQVTM and CDR2 ANQGSEA. V and J lose 4 bases and 1 base, and a span of 10 bases separates them. This clonotype was seen repeatedly, ten times or more. Which antigen it targets is not known. Within one base of it there is no much larger clone, and no base qualities were kept.

The V and J genes are TRBV29-1 and TRBJ2-2, with the D gene call left open. Input material: peripheral blood. This receptor was identified in an adult man with Graves' ophthalmopathy. The bases read TGCAGCGTTGGCAGAGGAAGGAACACCGGGGAGCTGTTTTTT. It codes for CSVGRGRNTGELFF.